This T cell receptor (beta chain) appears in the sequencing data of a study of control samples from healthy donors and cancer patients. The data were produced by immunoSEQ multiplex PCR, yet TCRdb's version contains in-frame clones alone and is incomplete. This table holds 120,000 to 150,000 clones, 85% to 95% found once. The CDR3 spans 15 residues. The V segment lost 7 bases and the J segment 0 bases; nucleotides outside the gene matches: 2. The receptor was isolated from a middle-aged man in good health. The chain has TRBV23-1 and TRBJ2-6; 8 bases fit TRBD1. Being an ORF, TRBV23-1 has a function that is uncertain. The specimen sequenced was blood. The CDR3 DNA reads TGCGCCAGCATACAGGGGGGCTCTGGGGCCAACGTCCTGACTTTC. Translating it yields CASIQGGSGANVLTF.